The clone carrying this T cell receptor (beta chain) was seen a handful of times. The blood was taken when hyperthyroidism was first diagnosed, before any ophthalmopathy symptoms showed up. These data come from a study of T cells in Graves' hyperthyroidism and ophthalmopathy. The V end was cut by 7 bases, the J end by 3 bases, with 6 bases between. Germline V gives CDR1 MNHEY, CDR2 SVGEGT. The CDR3 runs 11 residues. Amplified TCR beta CDR3 regions derived from RNA transcripts. The HTBI primer set drove a first-round RT-PCR of the TCR CDR3. TCRdb re-analysed the multiplex PCR reads in MiXCR, keeping a single row per CDR3 protein. The sample has about 580,000 distinct CDR3 sequences; approximately 13% are singletons.

The source of this sequence is a woman aged 25 to 45 with Graves' hyperthyroidism that later progressed to Graves' ophthalmopathy. Sequenced material: blood. V and J are TRBV6-2 or TRBV6-3 and TRBJ1-1; D ambiguous. CDR3 residues: CASKYDTEAFF. The CDR3 DNA reads TGTGCCAGCAAATACGACACTGAAGCTTTCTTT.